This record concerns one TCR beta chain sequence. V was clipped by 0 bases and J by 10 bases; unmatched bases: 11. Per the germline V gene, CDR1 is LGHNA and CDR2 is YNFKEQ. The CDR3 has 17 residues. Healthy Caucasians from Russia aged about 6 to 95 served as donors. Every sample had a minimum of 7 million PBMCs isolated. With a J-beta primer mix and a sample-barcoded 5' primer, a second PCR ran 7 to 11 cycles. Tags on each cDNA molecule came from a template-switch adaptor with 12 random nucleotides. TCRdb re-called the 5' RACE reads with MiXCR, one entry per CDR3 protein. The sample lists over 1,300,000 distinct CDR3 sequences, approximately 59% seen once, with 5.5% to 8% in the top ten. This sample is part of a study of blood T cells in healthy people across ages. About the study: Researchers report that template switching captured about one barcoded beta molecule per two T cells.

The chain links TRBV4-2 to TRBJ2-1, with 11 bases that match TRBD2. The TCR comes from a man younger than 35 in good health. The sample comprised blood. Here the CDR3 reads CASSQDRGPSGRLEQFF. In nucleotides, the CDR3 is TGTGCCAGCAGCCAAGATCGAGGGCCTAGCGGGAGGTTGGAGCAGTTCTTC.